The T cell receptor (beta chain) under discussion was sequenced for a study of blood T cell repertoires in COVID-19. Study as a whole: Donors in the United States, Italy and Spain gave samples during acute or convalescent COVID-19.

This CDR3 is built from 16 residues. Germline V gives CDR1 SGHRS, CDR2 YFSETQ. The J segment lost 5 bases and the V segment lost 4 bases, leaving 3 bases of the junction unmatched. Sequenced by immunoSEQ multiplex PCR; TCRdb stores in-frame clones only, minus some. The sample has 200,000 to 250,000 clones, roughly four fifths seen once. The chain is built from TRBV5-1 and TRBJ2-1; 16 bases map to TRBD2. The specimen sequenced was peripheral blood. This TCR came from a man aged 45-60 years with acute or convalescent COVID-19. The CDR3 reads CASSMGLAGGHNEQFF. Here the CDR3 DNA reads TGCGCCAGCAGCATGGGACTAGCGGGAGGGCACAATGAGCAGTTCTTC.